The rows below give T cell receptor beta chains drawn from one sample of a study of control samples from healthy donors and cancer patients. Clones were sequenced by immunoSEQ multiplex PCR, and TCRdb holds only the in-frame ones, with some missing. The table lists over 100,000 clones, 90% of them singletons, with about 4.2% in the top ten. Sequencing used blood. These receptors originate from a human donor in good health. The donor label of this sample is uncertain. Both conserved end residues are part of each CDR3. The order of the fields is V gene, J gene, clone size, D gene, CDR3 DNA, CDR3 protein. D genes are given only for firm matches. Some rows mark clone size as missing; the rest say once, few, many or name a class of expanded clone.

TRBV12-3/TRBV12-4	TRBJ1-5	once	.	TGTGCCAGCTCCCCAACCAATCAGCCCCAGCATTTT	CASSPTNQPQHF
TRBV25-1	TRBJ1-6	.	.	TGTGCCAGCAGTGAATCCTTGGGGAATTCACCCCTCCACTTT	CASSESLGNSPLHF
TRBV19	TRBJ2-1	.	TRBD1	TGTGCCAGTAGACGGGACAGTACCTACAATGAGCAGTTCTTC	CASRRDSTYNEQFF
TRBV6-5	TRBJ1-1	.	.	TGTGCCACAATACAGGGTGGAGGTTTGCGGACTGAAGCTTTCTTT	CATIQGGGLRTEAFF
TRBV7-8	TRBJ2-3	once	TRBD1	TGTGCCAGCTTGGGAGGACAGGGTTCAACAGATACGCAGTATTTT	CASLGGQGSTDTQYF
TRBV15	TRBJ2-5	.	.	TGTGCCACCAGCAGTCCACTAGCACAAGAGACCCAGTACTTC	CATSSPLAQETQYF
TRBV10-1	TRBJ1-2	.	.	TGCGCCAGCAGTGAGGGACTAAACTATGGCTACACCTTC	CASSEGLNYGYTF
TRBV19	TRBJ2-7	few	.	TGTGCCAGTAGTAGAGGTACAGGCGCCGAGCAGTACTTC	CASSRGTGAEQYF
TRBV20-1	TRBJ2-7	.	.	TGCAGTGCTAGAGTCAGCTACGAGCAGTACTTC	CSARVSYEQYF
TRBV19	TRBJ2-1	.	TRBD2	TGTGCCAGTAGTATAAACCATCAGGGAGGGAATGAGCAGTTCTTC	CASSINHQGGNEQFF
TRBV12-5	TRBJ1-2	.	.	TGTGCTAGTGGTTCAAACATGCCTCCCGAGGCAAGTTATGGCTACACCTTC	CASGSNMPPEASYGYTF
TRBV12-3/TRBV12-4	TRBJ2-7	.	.	TGTGCCAGCGCCCCGGGGAATCCCTACGAGCAGTACTTC	CASAPGNPYEQYF
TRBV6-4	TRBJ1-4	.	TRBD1	TGTGCCAGCAGTCCCGGGACAGTTAATAATGAAAAACTGTTTTTT	CASSPGTVNNEKLFF
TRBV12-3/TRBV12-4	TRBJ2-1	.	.	TGTGCCAGCAGGGCCCCGGGCAATGAGCAGTTCTTC	CASRAPGNEQFF
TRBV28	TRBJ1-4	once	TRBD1	TGTGCCAGCCTGCCCGGGACAGAGGATGAAAAACTGTTTTTT	CASLPGTEDEKLFF
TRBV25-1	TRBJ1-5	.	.	TGTGCCAGCAGCCATACAGAACATCAGCCCCAGCATTTT	CASSHTEHQPQHF
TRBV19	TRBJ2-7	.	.	TGTGCCAGTAACAACGGGGGTCATGGGGCTCTTAACGAGCAGTACTTC	CASNNGGHGALNEQYF
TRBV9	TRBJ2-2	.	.	TGTGCCAGCAGCGGAAGCTCGAACACCGGGGAGCTGTTTTTT	CASSGSSNTGELFF
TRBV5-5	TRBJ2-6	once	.	TGTGCCAGCATCCTGTATCTTGACTCGGGCCTACCTGGGGCCAACGTCCTGACTTTC	CASILYLDSGLPGANVLTF
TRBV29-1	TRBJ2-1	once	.	TGCAGCGTTGAAGAGTTCCATGAGCAGTTCTTC	CSVEEFHEQFF
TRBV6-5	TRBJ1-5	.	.	TGTGCCAGCAGCCCCAGGGGTACTAGCAATCAGCCCCAGCATTTT	CASSPRGTSNQPQHF
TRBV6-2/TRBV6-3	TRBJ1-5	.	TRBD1	TGTGCCAGCAGTTACGATTGGACAGGGAATCAGCCCCAGCATTTT	CASSYDWTGNQPQHF
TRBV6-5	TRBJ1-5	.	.	TGTGCCAGTGCGATGGGGCGCTTTGGGCCCCAGCATTTT	CASAMGRFGPQHF
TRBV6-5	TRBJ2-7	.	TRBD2	TGTGCCAGCAACGACGCGGCTAGCGGGGGCTACGAGCAGTACTTC	CASNDAASGGYEQYF
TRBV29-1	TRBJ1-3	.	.	TGCAGCGTGCGACAGTCCCGAGGTGGAAACACCATATATTTT	CSVRQSRGGNTIYF
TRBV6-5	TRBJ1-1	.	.	TGTGCCAGCAGTTACGCAGAGCAGCTTGAAGCTTTCTTT	CASSYAEQLEAFF
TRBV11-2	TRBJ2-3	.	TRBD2	TGTGCCAGCAGCGAAGCCGCGGGGGGGCCAGGGACAGATACGCAGTATTTT	CASSEAAGGPGTDTQYF
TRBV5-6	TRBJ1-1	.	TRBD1	TGTGCCAGCAGCTTGGTTCCGGGACAGGGGCCGGGGGCTTTCTTT	CASSLVPGQGPGAFF
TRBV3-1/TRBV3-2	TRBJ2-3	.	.	TGTGCCAGCAGCCAAGGTGGTTGGTCCACAGATACGCAGTATTTT	CASSQGGWSTDTQYF